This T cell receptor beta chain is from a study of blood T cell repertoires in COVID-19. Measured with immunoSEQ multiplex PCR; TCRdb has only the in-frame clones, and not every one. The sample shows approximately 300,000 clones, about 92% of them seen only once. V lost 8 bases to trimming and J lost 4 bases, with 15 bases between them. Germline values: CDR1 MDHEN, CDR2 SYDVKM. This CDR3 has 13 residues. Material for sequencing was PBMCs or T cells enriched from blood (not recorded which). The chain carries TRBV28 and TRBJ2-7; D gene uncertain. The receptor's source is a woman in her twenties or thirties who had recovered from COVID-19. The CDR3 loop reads CASERRREYEQYF. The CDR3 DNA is TGTGCCAGCGAGCGCAGAAGAGAATACGAGCAGTACTTC. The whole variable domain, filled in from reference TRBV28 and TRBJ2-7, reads DVKVTQSSRYLVKRTGEKVFLECVQDMDHENMFWYRQDPGLGLRLIYFSYDVKMKEKGDIPEGYSVSREKKERFSLILESASTNQTSMYLCASERRREYEQYFGPGTRLTVT.